One and the same sample provided the 25 T cell receptor beta chains below, sequenced in a study of cytomegalovirus exposure and HLA in healthy donors (dated by TCRdb to the late 2010s). Library generation was performed with the immunoSEQ multiplex PCR assay. The multiplex PCR relied on a mix of 60 forward primers for TCR Vbeta segments and 13 reverse primers for TCR Jbeta segments. TCRdb stores this immuneACCESS table with in-frame sequences only. Part of the clones is absent; in the studies checked, under half of the shortfall reflects unresolved V genes, and no reason is known for the rest. The sample has 150,000 or so clones on record. Roughly 2% of the sample comes from the top ten. The source material was PBMCs. The receptors stem from a man younger than 40 in good health and CMV-seronegative.

V and J are TRBV29-1 and TRBJ1-3, with no clear D. Germline V gives CDR1 SQVTM, CDR2 ANQGSEA. The CDR3 consists of 13 residues. The ends were cut back, 7 bases at V and 3 bases at J, with 13 bases in the middle. The CDR3 is CSARMSSGNTIYF. The CDR3 DNA follows: TGCAGCGCCCGAATGTCCAGTGGAAACACCATATATTTT. The variable domain in full, completed from reference TRBV29-1 and TRBJ1-3, reads SAVISQKPSRDICQRGTSLTIQCQVDSQVTMMFWYRQQPGQSLTLIATANQGSEATYESGFVIDKFPISRPNLTFSTLTVSNMSPEDSSIYLCSARMSSGNTIYFGEGSWLTVV.

The rearrangement links TRBV28 to TRBJ1-6, with TRBD1 matching 7 bases. Germline CDR1 reads MDHEN; CDR2 reads SYDVKM. V dropped 6 bases and J dropped 9; count of bases not matched to a gene: 8. The CDR3 is made up of 14 amino acids. CDR3 DNA sequence: TGTGCCAGCAGCCCGAGACAGGGAGGTTCACCCCTCCACTTT. It is translated as CASSPRQGGSPLHF.

The chain has TRBV27 and TRBJ2-5, with D possibly TRBD1 on 6 matching bases. The DNA end lines up better with TRBJ2-7; the J call may be wrong. The length of the CDR3 is 13 residues. Germline V gene data show CDR1 as MNHEY and CDR2 as SMNVEV (reference sequence). CDR3 nucleotides: TGTGCCAGCAAAGGGCAGGGGTCCTACGAGCAGTACTTC. Translated, it gives CASKGQGSYEQYF.

V usage is TRBV4-1 and J usage is TRBJ2-1; perhaps TRBD2 as D (6 bases). Per germline, CDR1 MGHRA and CDR2 YSYEKL. The CDR3 extends over 15 amino acids. V dropped 8 bases and J dropped 3 bases, with 17 bases sitting between them. The DNA of the CDR3 is TGCGCCAGCCGACAAGAGCCGGGACTCTACAATGAGCAGTTCTTC. Translating it yields CASRQEPGLYNEQFF.

The chain carries TRBV5-1 and TRBJ2-3; 12 bases are shared with TRBD1. V shed 4 bases and J 1 base; nucleotides not matched to a gene: 7. This CDR3 comprises 17 residues. The germline V gene encodes CDR1 SGHRS and CDR2 YFSETQ. The CDR3 sequence: CASSTSGQGAGTDTQYF. CDR3 DNA: TGCGCCAGCAGCACCTCGGGACAGGGGGCGGGCACAGATACGCAGTATTTT. Complete variable domain (other parts from reference TRBV5-1 and TRBJ2-3): KAGVTQTPRYLIKTRGQQVTLSCSPISGHRSVSWYQQTPGQGLQFLFEYFSETQRNKGNFPGRFSGRQFSNSRSEMNVSTLELGDSALYLCASSTSGQGAGTDTQYFGPGTRLTVL.

V is TRBV6-5 and J is TRBJ1-1; 8 bases match TRBD1. This CDR3 is 13 amino acids long. Germline V gene lookup returns CDR1 MNHEY and CDR2 SVGAGI. J gave up 2 bases and V 7 bases, and 3 bases lay outside the gene matches. CDR3 in amino acids: CASNDRGNTEAFF. The CDR3 DNA reads as TGTGCCAGCAACGACAGGGGTAACACTGAAGCTTTCTTT.

This chain connects TRBV11-2 to TRBJ2-7, with D possibly being TRBD2 (6 bases). Trimming took 5 bases from V and 2 from J, leaving 16 bases between them. Germline CDR1 reads SGHAT; CDR2 reads FQNNGV. This CDR3 has 15 amino acids. The CDR3 DNA reads TGTGCCAGCAGCGTGTCCGGCGGGACTCCCTACGAGCAGTACTTC. Translation gives CASSVSGGTPYEQYF.

The J gene is TRBJ2-3, the V gene TRBV19; 7 bases match TRBD1. The germline CDR1 and CDR2 sequences are LNHDA and SQIVND (reference sequence). J was trimmed by 1 base and V by 5 bases; bases with no gene match: 6. The CDR3 length is 15 residues. The DNA for the CDR3 is TGTGCCAGTAGTGCAGGACAGGCCGGCACAGATACGCAGTATTTT. The encoded protein is CASSAGQAGTDTQYF.

CDR3 residues: CASSIESGNTEAFF. In DNA, the CDR3 is TGTGCCAGTAGTATAGAATCGGGGAACACTGAAGCTTTCTTT. V gene TRBV19 combines with J gene TRBJ1-1; D remains ambiguous. Trimming shortened V by 0 bases and J by 1 base, and 6 bases separated the two germline ends. The CDR3 has 14 residues. Germline values: CDR1 LNHDA, CDR2 SQIVND (reference sequence).

The V call is TRBV6-6, the J call TRBJ1-2, with D perhaps matching TRBD1 (6 bases). V was clipped by 0 bases and J by 4 bases, with 12 bases between them. The CDR3 length is 15 residues. CDR1 and CDR2 (germline): MNHNY, SVGAGI (reference sequence). CDR3 nucleotide sequence: TGTGCCAGCAGTTACTCTACAGGGTCGGCCTATGGCTACACCTTC. This gives the protein CASSYSTGSAYGYTF.

With respect to this clone: Within the sample, other DNA sequences also encode this same CDR3. This chain links TRBV19 with TRBJ1-1; a possible D gene is TRBD1 (6 bases). The CDR3 runs to 14 residues. V was pared by 0 bases and J by 1 base, with 6 bases between. Germline V gives CDR1 LNHDA, CDR2 SQIVND (reference sequence). CDR3 residues: CASSIEGGNTEAFF. The CDR3 DNA reads as TGTGCCAGTAGTATAGAAGGGGGGAACACTGAAGCTTTCTTT.

The CDR3 DNA sequence: TGTGCCAGCAGCTCGACCAGACTAACCACCGGGGAGCTGTTTTTT. Protein sequence: CASSSTRLTTGELFF. The chain combines TRBV11-3 with TRBJ2-2, with D possibly TRBD2 on 5 matching bases. Trimming shortened V by 4 bases and J by 4 bases, and 13 bases separated the two germline ends. The CDR3 is 15 amino acids. The germline V gene encodes CDR1 SGHNT and CDR2 YENEEA.

This sequence joins TRBV5-1 and TRBJ2-3; 9 bases fit TRBD2. This CDR3 region has 16 residues. Germline V CDR1 and CDR2: SGHRS, YFSETQ. V dropped 0 bases and J dropped 3; count of bases not matched to a gene: 5. The CDR3 DNA follows: TGCGCCAGCAGCTTGGTTTCTAGCGGGACTACAGATACGCAGTATTTT. This gives the protein CASSLVSSGTTDTQYF.

The chain recombines TRBV9 with TRBJ2-1; TRBD2 is a possible D gene (6 bases). Germline V gene sequence: CDR1 SGDLS, CDR2 YYNGEE. Trimming cost V 0 bases and J 15 bases, with 16 bases left between them. The CDR3 has 13 residues. The CDR3 is CASSVDLSGELFF. CDR3 bases: TGTGCCAGCAGCGTAGATTTATCGGGAGAACTGTTCTTC.

The J gene is TRBJ2-7, the V gene TRBV7-9; D gene unclear. Germline V gives CDR1 SEHNR, CDR2 FQNEAQ (reference sequence). Deletions cut 4 bases from V and 5 bases from J, with 9 bases between. The CDR3 length is 12 residues. The CDR3 region has the DNA TGTGCCAGCAGCTCCGGTAACCACGAGCAGTACTTC. Residues: CASSSGNHEQYF.

The chain couples TRBV2 to TRBJ1-4, with D possibly matching TRBD1 (5 bases). This CDR3 comprises 13 residues. Per the germline V gene, CDR1 is SNHLY and CDR2 is FYNNEI. Trimming removed 6 bases from V and 7 bases from J, with 12 bases in between. The CDR3 DNA reads as TGTGCCAGCAGGCCAGGGCGAGGTGAAAAACTGTTTTTT. It is translated as CASRPGRGEKLFF.

The CDR3 here is CASRPGSGGDTEAFF. CDR3 nucleotide sequence: TGTGCCAGCAGACCCGGCTCGGGGGGGGATACTGAAGCTTTCTTT. J is TRBJ1-1 and V is TRBV6-1; TRBD1 might be the D (5 bases). CDR1 is MNHNS and CDR2 is SASEGT in the germline V gene. The length of the CDR3 is 15 residues. V gave up 6 bases and J gave up 5 bases, with 19 bases separating them.

The V gene is TRBV7-3, the J gene TRBJ1-1; D gene unclear. V lost 3 bases and J 2 bases, leaving 13 bases between the germline ends. Looked up from germline, CDR1 is SGHTA and CDR2 is FQGTGA. The CDR3 has 15 residues. The CDR3 region is CASSFTGRENTEAFF. Here the CDR3 DNA reads TGTGCCAGCAGCTTTACCGGGAGGGAAAACACTGAAGCTTTCTTT.

The CDR3, as DNA: TGTGCCAGCAGTCAGGACAGGGGTCGGGAGACCCAGTACTTC. Translating it yields CASSQDRGRETQYF. The chain links TRBV6-5 to TRBJ2-5; 9 bases align to TRBD1. This CDR3 is 14 amino acids long. The J segment lost 5 bases and the V segment lost 5 bases, leaving 6 bases of the junction unmatched. CDR1 MNHEY and CDR2 SVGAGI come from the germline V gene.

The chain combines TRBV27 with TRBJ2-1; 9 bases are a match to TRBD2. The CDR3 length is 14 residues. The J segment lost 6 bases and the V segment lost 4 bases, leaving 4 bases of the junction unmatched. Germline CDR1 MNHEY, CDR2 SMNVEV (reference sequence). The CDR3 protein is CASSSAGGVNEQFF. CDR3 nucleotides: TGTGCCAGCAGTTCCGCGGGAGGGGTCAATGAGCAGTTCTTC.

The chain has TRBV5-1 and TRBJ2-5; the D gene is possibly TRBD2 (6 bases). The CDR3 is 17 residues long. Germline assignment: CDR1 SGHRS and CDR2 YFSETQ. V gave up 4 bases and J gave up 3 bases, with 22 bases separating them. The CDR3 is CASSAMAGQVYEETQYF. The CDR3 DNA reads TGCGCCAGCAGCGCAATGGCGGGGCAGGTATACGAAGAGACCCAGTACTTC.

The V gene is TRBV19, the J gene TRBJ2-7, with D possibly being TRBD1 (6 bases). The germline V gene encodes CDR1 LNHDA and CDR2 SQIVND (reference sequence). The CDR3 runs 14 residues. V lost 6 bases and J lost 3, with 15 bases in between. CDR3 sequence reads: CASSRTEPIYEQYF. The CDR3 DNA follows: TGTGCCAGTAGCCGGACAGAGCCTATCTACGAGCAGTACTTC.

The rearrangement uses TRBV4-1 and TRBJ2-1, with 12 bases fitting TRBD2. Germline CDR1 and CDR2: MGHRA and YSYEKL. The V and J ends lost 5 bases and 10 bases, in that order; junction bases with no gene match: 9. The CDR3 spans 15 residues. The CDR3 nucleotides are TGCGCCAGCAGCTCTTTGACTAGCGGGAGACGAGAGCAGTTCTTC. Amino acid sequence: CASSSLTSGRREQFF.

The V and J genes are TRBV10-3 and TRBJ2-7; 12 bases are a match to TRBD2. Germline values: CDR1 ENHRY, CDR2 SYGVKD. This CDR3 has 14 residues. V lost 6 bases to trimming and J lost 5 bases; unmatched junction nucleotides: 5. The CDR3 here is CAIRTSGSPNEQYF. The CDR3 DNA reads as TGTGCCATCAGGACTAGCGGGAGTCCCAACGAGCAGTACTTC.

V usage is TRBV11-3 and J usage is TRBJ2-7; D is possibly TRBD1 (6 bases). V was clipped by 2 bases and J by 5 bases, with 13 bases between them. Germline CDR1 SGHNT, CDR2 YENEEA. This CDR3 has 14 amino acids. CDR3 amino acids: CASSLLGALDEQYF. The CDR3 nucleotides are TGTGCCAGCAGCTTACTGGGGGCGCTGGACGAGCAGTACTTC.